The rows below give T cell receptor beta chains drawn from one sample of a study of T cells in Graves' hyperthyroidism and ophthalmopathy. MiXCR was run by TCRdb on the multiplex PCR reads, yielding one entry per CDR3 protein. The sample includes around 600,000 distinct CDR3 sequences, around 16% of them seen just once. The material sequenced was blood. The receptor source for this set is a middle-aged woman with Graves' ophthalmopathy. The CDR3 runs from the conserved cysteine through the conserved F or W.

TRBV11-2	TRBJ2-7	CASSLARNSYEQYF
TRBV27	TRBJ1-6	CASRGNPYNSPLHF
TRBV18	TRBJ1-1	CASSPGSGRIEAFF
TRBV4-1	TRBJ1-5	CASSQDQRGPDITGPQHF
TRBV29-1	TRBJ2-1	CSVEETGGPYNEQFF
TRBV5-1	TRBJ2-7	CASSLSGEPYEQYF
TRBV6-1	TRBJ2-5	CASGFQGPQETQYF
TRBV12-5	TRBJ2-2	CASGLSPTSVTDTGELFF
TRBV20-1	TRBJ2-7	CSARGTEPYEQYF
TRBV29-1	TRBJ2-7	CSVCLARSYEQYF
TRBV7-2	TRBJ1-1	CASSLARYTEAFF
TRBV2	TRBJ2-3	CASSEAADTQYF
TRBV11-2	TRBJ2-5	CASSLEAGVTETQYF
TRBV20-1	TRBJ2-3	CSAGDLLTTDTQYF
TRBV9	TRBJ2-3	CASTPEEGASTDTQYF
TRBV4-1	TRBJ1-5	CASSQAGTGVQPQHF
TRBV6-1	TRBJ2-1	CASSGGLSGQFF
TRBV19	TRBJ2-2	CASSRKGATGELFF
TRBV10-2	TRBJ2-7	CASRLGTTNYEQYF
TRBV5-5	TRBJ1-2	CASSKVGQGSSYGYTF
TRBV4-1	TRBJ2-5	CASRGLAGYQETQYF
TRBV10-3	TRBJ1-1	CAISDPTGEREAFF
TRBV6-1	TRBJ1-2	CASSVDHRSYGYTF
TRBV14	TRBJ2-3	CASSPRLYTDTQYF
TRBV3-1	TRBJ1-1	CASSQLRTENTEAFF
TRBV2	TRBJ1-1	CASSEDRKAFF
TRBV7-2	TRBJ1-2	CASSLGRGLGDGYTF
TRBV19	TRBJ2-6	CASSIVPADVTGLPGANVLTF
TRBV11-2	TRBJ2-7	CASSLGDFRRYEQYF
TRBV28	TRBJ2-2	CASRSTGGMNGELFF
TRBV4-1	TRBJ1-1	CASSQAYTEAFF
TRBV7-8	TRBJ1-4	CASSSQGGEGKLFF
TRBV20-1	TRBJ1-5	CSARTGRSNQPQHF
TRBV19	TRBJ1-1	CASGQGSDTEAFF